Given below is one T cell receptor beta chain in context. The target antigen is unknown. Profiling relied on immunoSEQ multiplex PCR, and the TCRdb table lists in-frame clones only, not all of them. This table has 30,000 to 40,000 clones, roughly 96% appearing once. These data belong to a study of circulating and synovial CD4+ cells in juvenile arthritis. Overall study findings and caveats: CPL and bulk CD4 samples differed at least tenfold in T cell genomes. Traditional Vbeta family usage analysis missed the pathogenic-like versus bulk difference.

V was trimmed by 3 bases and J by 4 bases, leaving 18 bases between them. This CDR3 has 16 residues. The germline CDR1 and CDR2 sequences are KGHSH and LQKENI. The receptor was isolated from a human donor with juvenile idiopathic arthritis. The chain has TRBV18 and TRBJ1-1, with D possibly TRBD1 on 6 matching bases. Sequencing was done on a sample of CD4+ T cells from blood. CDR3 DNA: TGTGCCAGCTCACCGGGGACACCTCTCCTGGGCACTGAAGCTTTCTTT. Amino acid sequence: CASSPGTPLLGTEAFF.